This note documents a single TCR beta chain sequence. Its specificity is unknown. The data are from a study of cytomegalovirus exposure and HLA in healthy donors. Overall study: Among the 398 genotyped donors, 65% to 85% were placed in the Caucasian-associated ancestry cluster. Broader study findings: Upon later analysis, TCR association rates were observed to vary by HLA locus, being highest for DRB1 and lowest for HLA-C. A missense DCLRE1C variant was associated with V- and J-gene trimming of TCR beta chains in a later analysis, and an independent cohort replicated the association. A later analysis, which compared TCR beta chains of equal frequency, found the HLA-associated ones more clonally expanded.

PCR involved 60 Vbeta and 13 Jbeta primers. TCRdb's table, derived via immunoSEQ multiplex PCR, lists solely in-frame clones and lacks some. The sample has 100,000 to 150,000 clones; around 77% are singletons. CDR1 and CDR2 (germline): MNHNY, SVGAGI (reference sequence). The CDR3 runs to 14 residues. The V end lost 2 bases, the J end lost 2 bases, and 9 bases lay between the germline ends. The chain combines TRBV6-6 with TRBJ1-2, with D tentatively TRBD1 (5 bases). This TCR derives from a human donor in good health. What was sequenced was PBMCs. The CDR3 coding sequence is TGTGCCAGCAGTTACGGGGCGGGAAACTATGGCTACACCTTC. Its translation: CASSYGAGNYGYTF.